The following is a TCR beta chain sequence with its context. TCRdb processed the RT-PCR reads anew with MiXCR; each CDR3 protein has one entry. The table lists fewer than 75,000 distinct CDR3 sequences, about 30% of them singletons. These data are taken from a study of patients and donors after allogeneic stem cell transplantation. CDR3 length: 13 amino acids. The V end lost 6 bases, the J end lost 9 bases, and 15 bases lay between the germline ends. Looked up from germline, CDR1 is LGHNT and CDR2 is FRNRAP. The sample was blood, either unsorted or a sorted T cell fraction (not recorded which). The TCR was taken from a human donor who was either an allogeneic HSCT recipient or a stem cell or donor lymphocyte infusion donor (not recorded which). It is not recorded whose cells these are; they may come from a transplant donor. This chain joins TRBV12-5 and TRBJ2-1; D may be TRBD2 (5 bases). CDR3 region: CASGRSLGSEQFF. The CDR3, as DNA: TGTGCTAGTGGCCGCTCCTTAGGGAGTGAGCAGTTCTTC.